One and the same sample provided the 17 T cell receptor beta chains below, sequenced in a study of regulatory T cells in long-lasting Graves disease. Time point meaning: newly diagnosed GD, antithyroid drugs for less than 3 months. Making the TCR library involved RNA that had been extracted from PBMCs. iRepertoire HTBI primers and Arm-PCR of CDR3 regions built TCR beta libraries. TCRdb recomputed calls from the multiplex PCR reads with MiXCR, one row per CDR3 protein. Of some 350,000 distinct CDR3 sequences in the sample, roughly 15% were seen once. These data are also associated with another study on T cells in Graves' hyperthyroidism and ophthalmopathy.

The sequences come from peripheral blood mononuclear cells (PBMCs), collected at new diagnosis, from a patient treated with antithyroid drugs. All receptors derive from a woman younger than 35 with Graves disease.

As regards this clonotype: A much larger clone sits a single nucleotide away, making a read error possible. The V call is TRBV12-3 or TRBV12-4, the J call TRBJ1-2, with a tentative D call TRBD1 (5 bases). CDR3 size: 15 residues. V shed 6 bases and J shed 5 bases, with 19 bases lying between them. The CDR3 protein is CASSEGSSAGYGYTF. CDR3 sequence (DNA): TGTGCCAGCAGCGAAGGGTCTTCGGCAGGGTATGGCTACACCTTC.

This clonotype appeared a few times. The chain joins TRBV10-3 to TRBJ2-1; TRBD2 might be the D (5 bases). Germline V gene lookup returns CDR1 ENHRY and CDR2 SYGVKD. V lost 0 bases and J 6 bases, leaving 9 bases between the germline ends. The CDR3 length is 14 residues. The CDR3 reads CAISESITSNEQFF. The CDR3 DNA reads as TGTGCCATCAGTGAGTCCATTACTAGCAATGAGCAGTTCTTC.

As to this clonotype: This sequence may be a read error, since a much larger clone differs from it by one base. V gene TRBV6-2 or TRBV6-3 combines with J gene TRBJ2-2; D is tentatively TRBD1 or TRBD2 (5 bases each). The V gene lost 6 bases and the J gene lost 6 bases, with 17 bases spanning the gap. The CDR3 runs 15 residues. Germline V gene lookup returns CDR1 MNHEY and CDR2 SVGEGT. The CDR3 is CASRHGGHKAGELFF. DNA of the CDR3: TGTGCCAGCAGGCATGGGGGTCACAAGGCCGGGGAGCTGTTTTTT.

The rearrangement links TRBV29-1 to TRBJ2-6, with D tentatively TRBD2 (5 bases). The V and J ends lost 3 bases and 2 bases respectively, with 8 bases between them. In germline, CDR1 is SQVTM, CDR2 ANQGSEA. The CDR3 runs 14 residues. The CDR3 loop is CSVESRAGANVLTF. The CDR3 DNA sequence: TGCAGCGTTGAGTCGCGGGCTGGGGCCAACGTCCTGACTTTC.

The rearrangement links TRBV7-2 to TRBJ1-5; D gene ambiguous. Germline V gives CDR1 SGHTA, CDR2 FQGNSA. This CDR3 comprises 14 residues. V lost 2 bases and J 1 base, leaving 6 bases between the germline ends. Written as DNA, the CDR3 is TGTGCCAGCAGCTTACTTCTCAGCAATCAGCCCCAGCATTTT. As protein: CASSLLLSNQPQHF.

On this clonotype: This sequence may be a read error, since a much larger clone differs from it by one base. The chain recombines TRBV10-1 with TRBJ2-2, with TRBD2 matching 7 bases. The CDR3 runs to 17 residues. Germline V gene lookup returns CDR1 WNHNN and CDR2 SYGVQD (reference sequence). With 2 bases clipped from V and 4 bases from J, the junction kept 10 bases outside the gene matches. CDR3 region: CASSEAPGLIPTGELFF. CDR3 DNA sequence: TGCGCCAGCAGTGAGGCCCCGGGACTAATACCCACCGGGGAGCTGTTTTTT.

This clonotype was seen more than once but under ten times. The rearrangement joins TRBV28 to TRBJ1-1, with a weak D call TRBD1 (6 bases). The CDR3 runs to 15 residues. The V end was cut by 5 bases, the J end by 4 bases, with 17 bases between. Germline values: CDR1 MDHEN, CDR2 SYDVKM. The DNA for the CDR3 is TGTGCCAGCAGTCGGACAACAGGGTTCCGCACTGAAGCTTTCTTT. It codes for CASSRTTGFRTEAFF. Based on the CDR3 plus reference TRBV28 and TRBJ1-1, the full variable domain is DVKVTQSSRYLVKRTGEKVFLECVQDMDHENMFWYRQDPGLGLRLIYFSYDVKMKEKGDIPEGYSVSREKKERFSLILESASTNQTSMYLCASSRTTGFRTEAFFGQGTRLTVV.

The CDR3 nucleotides are TGTGCCAGCAGGAAACGGGGTGGAGGACAGCTGAACACTGAAGCTTTCTTT. Amino acid sequence: CASRKRGGGQLNTEAFF. The chain recombines TRBV6-1 with TRBJ1-1, with D possibly being TRBD1 (6 bases). The CDR3 is made up of 17 amino acids. Deletions cut 6 bases from V and 0 bases from J, with 20 bases between. Germline-derived CDR1 and CDR2 are MNHNS and SASEGT.

This clonotype came up many times. The genes are TRBV6-1 and TRBJ1-2, with D maybe TRBD1 (5 bases). Germline V gene sequence: CDR1 MNHNS, CDR2 SASEGT. The V end lost 5 bases, the J end lost 3 bases, and 10 bases lay between the germline ends. The CDR3 has 13 residues. The CDR3 spells CASSPQGYYGYTF. The DNA for the CDR3 is TGTGCCAGCAGTCCCCAGGGATACTATGGCTACACCTTC.

This clonotype was seen a few times. The chain has TRBV29-1 and TRBJ2-1; either TRBD1 or TRBD2 may fit D (5 bases each). The CDR3 has 10 amino acids. The V gene lost 6 bases and the J gene lost 9 bases, with 9 bases spanning the gap. Germline V gene lookup returns CDR1 SQVTM and CDR2 ANQGSEA. Here the CDR3 reads CSVRGVEQFF. In DNA, the CDR3 is TGCAGCGTCCGAGGGGTTGAGCAGTTCTTC.

This clonotype has a count of ten or more. An end of the junction does not agree with germline; a read error may underlie this. This chain uses TRBV5-5 with TRBJ1-2; D gene ambiguous. Germline-derived CDR1 and CDR2 are SGHKS and YYEKEE (reference sequence). The CDR3 length is 14 residues. DNA of the CDR3: TGCGCCAGCAGCTTGGGCTCCCTAGAGGATGGCTACACCTTC. Translated: CASSLGSLEDGYTF.

Many counts were recorded for this clonotype. The gene calls are TRBV29-1 and TRBJ2-2; D call uncertain. Germline V CDR1 and CDR2: SQVTM, ANQGSEA. CDR3 length: 11 amino acids. The V end lost 2 bases, the J end lost 6 bases, and 4 bases lay between the germline ends. CDR3 coding DNA: TGCAGCGTTGAAACATCCGGGGAGCTGTTTTTT. Protein: CSVETSGELFF.

Ten or more counts support this clonotype. The rearrangement uses TRBV28 and TRBJ1-2; D is perhaps TRBD1 (6 bases). CDR3 length: 12 amino acids. From germline, CDR1 is MDHEN and CDR2 SYDVKM. V was clipped by 7 bases and J by 4 bases, with 10 bases between them. DNA of the CDR3: TGTGCCAGCATGAGGGGGTCCTATGGCTACACCTTC. Its protein is CASMRGSYGYTF.

This clonotype appeared many times. The chain has TRBV29-1 and TRBJ2-1; 11 nucleotides align to TRBD1. The J segment lost 8 bases and the V segment lost 5 bases, leaving 2 bases of the junction unmatched. The CDR3 covers 12 residues. Looked up from germline, CDR1 is SQVTM and CDR2 is ANQGSEA. The CDR3 bases are TGCAGCGTTTGGACAGGGGGCGATGAGCAGTTCTTC. It codes for CSVWTGGDEQFF.

This clonotype was counted many times. The genes are TRBV2 and TRBJ2-2; D perhaps matches TRBD2 (7 bases). This CDR3 comprises 17 residues. Germline lookup yields CDR1 SNHLY and CDR2 FYNNEI. The V end lost 7 bases, the J end lost 4 bases, and 22 bases lay between the germline ends. CDR3 protein: CASTNGGWGRGTGELFF. The CDR3 region has the DNA TGTGCCAGCACCAACGGGGGGTGGGGGCGAGGCACCGGGGAGCTGTTTTTT.

This clonotype was seen a few times. The gene calls are TRBV4-1 and TRBJ2-1, with D tentatively TRBD1 (6 bases). V was shortened by 3 bases and J by 9 bases, with 21 bases between the two germline ends. In germline, CDR1 is MGHRA, CDR2 YSYEKL. There are 16 residues in the CDR3. The CDR3 coding sequence is TGCGCCAGCAGCCAGTTCGCAGGGGACCTCGCAAGTGAGCAGTTCTTC. Translation: CASSQFAGDLASEQFF.

This clonotype occurred many times. The chain is built from TRBV20-1 and TRBJ1-2; weak D call: TRBD1 (5 bases). Germline assignment: CDR1 DFQATT and CDR2 SNEGSKA (reference sequence). This CDR3 is 15 amino acids long. V was pared by 6 bases and J by 3 bases, with 20 bases between. The CDR3 loop reads CSANLPLGAHYGYTF. For the CDR3, the DNA is TGCAGTGCGAATCTTCCCCTAGGGGCTCACTATGGCTACACCTTC.